This T cell receptor (beta chain) was captured by sequencing in a study of T cell responses to AZD1222 COVID-19 vaccine. The study's findings and limits: Clonal diversity may have been underestimated, and the donors were mostly white British, with more females than males.

Notes on this clone: Its antigen is not known.

The assay was immunoSEQ multiplex PCR, and TCRdb's table has in-frame clones only and misses some. Here the sample spans approximately 100,000 clones, 90% being singletons. The V and J ends lost 3 bases and 6 bases, in that order; junction bases with no gene match: 7. Germline CDR1 reads GTSNPN; CDR2 reads SVGIG (reference sequence). The CDR3 runs 13 residues. The V call is TRBV30, the J call TRBJ1-2; TRBD1 agrees at 7 bases. The input for sequencing was peripheral blood, taken on day 0 of AZD1222 vaccination. The clonotype comes from an adult in good health. The CDR3 DNA sequence: TGTGCCTGGAGCCGGGACAGCACTGATGGCTACACCTTC. This gives the protein CAWSRDSTDGYTF.